The entry that follows covers one T cell receptor (beta chain) sequence. Its antigen has not been determined. There are no base qualities to consult, and no much larger clone falls within one base. TCR CDR3 regions were amplified from genomic DNA by multiplex PCR using the deep immunoSEQ assay. Extracted genomic DNA from each cell subset was spread evenly across all wells of several immunoSEQ 96-well plates, with each plate serving as a replicate. For sorted subsets, around 200 ng genomic DNA, equal to about 30,000 T cell genomes, was loaded into each replicate PCR. The purified libraries were quantified using a Qubit 3.0 fluorometer, sized with a Bioanalyzer 2100, and then quantified again using the KAPA Library Quantification kit. Each immunoSEQ 96-well plate was sequenced on its own single-read 150-cycle Illumina NextSeq 550 flow cell. In the paper's pipeline: Because only junctional sequences without quality scores were contained in the immunoSEQ output, filtering matching that applied to full-length reads could not be performed. Sequences were annotated with PyIR, a Python wrapper for IgBLAST v1.9, using IMGT germline references to assign V/J genes and CDR3. Reads were filtered out if the reads had weak V/J assignments (E-value above 1e-6), no CDR3, stop codons, out-of-frame junctions, or ambiguous translated residues. V3J clonotypes were defined as sequences sharing an identical inferred V gene, J gene, and CDR3 amino acid sequence. Percentage overlap between repertoires was calculated by dividing the number of shared unique clonotypes by the size of the smaller repertoire. RTK rarefaction, the Chao1 estimator, and Recon v2.1 estimates of unobserved clonotypes were used to assess repertoire richness. For all TCRbeta clonotypes obtained by the gDNA method from a few donors, generation probabilities were computed with OLGA. The clones in this table, taken by TCRdb from immuneACCESS, are in-frame only. Not every clone is retained; where verified, under half of the shortfall comes from an unresolved V gene, and the cause of the rest is unknown. Clone size and the V and J calls come from that table; the DNA yielded D and trimming. The sample table contains 2 million to 2.5 million clones; only one count was recorded for around 92% of them. Clones ranked in the top ten supply around 0.35% of the sample.

This entry belongs to a study of shared clonotypes between healthy human individuals (TCRdb year 2020). Context from the whole study: The cohort comprised two women and three men aged 18 to 49 years. Per donor, three plates each were used for CD4 naive and CD4 memory, two for CD8 naive, and one for CD8 memory. To estimate repertoire size and how much clonotypes are shared between individuals, the study performed deep sequencing of blood TCR repertoires from roughly five healthy adults. To increase sequencing depth and limit assay-specific biases, TCR repertoire library preparation and sequencing were carried out by different laboratories using diverse techniques. Between about 0.8 and 9 billion PBMCs per donor were obtained by leukapheresis.

V and J lose 7 bases and 2 bases, and a span of 9 bases separates them. The germline V gene supplies CDR1 MDHEN and CDR2 SYDVKM. From cysteine to phenylalanine, the CDR3 is 12 amino acids long. Just CDR3 DNA is preserved here, 36 bases in frame from base 1. Summary of the overall study and its limitations: Even with the large sequencing depth, rarefaction of the sorted-subset datasets indicated that sequencing was incomplete. Pairwise subsampling indicated that sequencing depth was expected to affect the degree of clonotype sharing among donors. Because the study included only a small number of donors, the genetic and exposure-history diversity represented was limited. When four donors were compared, the shared fraction of clonotypes was 5% to 6.5% for naive CD4, around 3.5% for naive CD8, 2.3% for memory CD4, and 0.4% for memory CD8. Compared with non-shared clonotypes, clonotypes shared by all four sorted-subset donors had higher generation probabilities. Naive subsets generally had larger estimated clonotype richness than memory subsets. Only blood was sampled, and tissue TCR repertoires likely differ from those in blood.

The donors were healthy, HIV-negative adults with no recently reported acute infections or vaccinations. All donors were Caucasian adults living in Nashville, Tennessee, USA. Magnetic negative selection was used to enrich CD4+ T cells, after which naive cells were positively selected on CD45RA and the negative fraction became the memory subset. Blood was collected by leukapheresis, and PBMCs were isolated by Ficoll-Histopaque density gradient centrifugation and then cryopreserved in liquid nitrogen vapor phase. Purity and quantity of every magnetically sorted T cell population were checked by analytical flow cytometry. Each sorted fraction had its genomic DNA isolated and then quantified by UV absorbance on a Nanodrop 2000c.

The chain couples TRBV28 to TRBJ2-7; the D gene is possibly TRBD1 or TRBD2, with 5 bases matching each. This TCR was sampled from a man between 18 and 29 years old in good health. Some clones in this sample may be carry-over from other donors' samples. The sample taken for sequencing was naive CD4+ T cells from PBMCs. The cell subset or site label corresponds to: CD45RA+ positively selected. The sequence in DNA is TGTGCCAGCAACAGGCGGGCCTACGAGCAGTACTTC. Its translation is CASNRRAYEQYF.